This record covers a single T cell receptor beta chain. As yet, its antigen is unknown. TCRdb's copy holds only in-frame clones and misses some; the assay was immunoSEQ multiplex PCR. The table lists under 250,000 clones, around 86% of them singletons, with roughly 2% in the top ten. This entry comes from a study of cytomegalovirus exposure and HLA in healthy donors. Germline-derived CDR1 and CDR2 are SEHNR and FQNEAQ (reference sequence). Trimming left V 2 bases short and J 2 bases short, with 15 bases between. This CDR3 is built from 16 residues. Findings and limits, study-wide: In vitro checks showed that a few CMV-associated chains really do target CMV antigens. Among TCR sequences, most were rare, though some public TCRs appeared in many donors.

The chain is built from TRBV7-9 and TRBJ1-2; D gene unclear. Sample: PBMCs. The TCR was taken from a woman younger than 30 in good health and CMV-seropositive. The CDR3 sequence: CASSLSPPPRNYGYTF. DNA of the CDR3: TGTGCCAGCAGCTTAAGCCCCCCGCCACGCAACTATGGCTACACCTTC.